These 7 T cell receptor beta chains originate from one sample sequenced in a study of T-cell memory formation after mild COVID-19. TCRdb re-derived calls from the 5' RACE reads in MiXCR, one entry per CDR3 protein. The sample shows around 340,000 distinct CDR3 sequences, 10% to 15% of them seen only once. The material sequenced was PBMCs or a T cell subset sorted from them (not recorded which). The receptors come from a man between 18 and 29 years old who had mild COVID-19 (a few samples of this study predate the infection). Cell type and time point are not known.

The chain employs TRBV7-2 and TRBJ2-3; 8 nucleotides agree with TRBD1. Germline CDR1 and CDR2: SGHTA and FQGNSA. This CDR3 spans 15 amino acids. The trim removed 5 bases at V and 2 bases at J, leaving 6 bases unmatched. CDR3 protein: CASSHGQGYTDTQYF. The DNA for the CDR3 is TGTGCCAGCAGCCATGGACAGGGCTACACAGATACGCAGTATTTT.

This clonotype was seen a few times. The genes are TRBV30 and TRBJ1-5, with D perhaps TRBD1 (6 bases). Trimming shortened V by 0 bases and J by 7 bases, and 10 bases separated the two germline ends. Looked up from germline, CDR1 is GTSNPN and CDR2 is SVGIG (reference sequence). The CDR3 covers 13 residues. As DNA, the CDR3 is TGTGCCTGGAGTGTAAGGGGGTTGCAGCCCCAGCATTTT. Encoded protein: CAWSVRGLQPQHF.

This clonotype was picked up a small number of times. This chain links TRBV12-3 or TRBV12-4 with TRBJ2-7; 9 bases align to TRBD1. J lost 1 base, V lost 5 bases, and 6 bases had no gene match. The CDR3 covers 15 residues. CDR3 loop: CASSPRQGGSYEQYF. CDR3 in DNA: TGTGCCAGCAGTCCCAGACAGGGGGGGTCCTACGAGCAGTACTTC.

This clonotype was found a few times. CDR3 amino acids: CASSYTLTALNYGYTF. Written as DNA, the CDR3 is TGTGCCAGCAGTTATACATTAACAGCACTTAACTATGGCTACACCTTC. The gene calls are TRBV6-5 and TRBJ1-2; no clear D gene. The CDR3 is made up of 16 amino acids. Germline-derived CDR1 and CDR2 are MNHEY and SVGAGI. With 3 bases removed from V and 1 base from J, the gap between germline ends came to 15 bases.

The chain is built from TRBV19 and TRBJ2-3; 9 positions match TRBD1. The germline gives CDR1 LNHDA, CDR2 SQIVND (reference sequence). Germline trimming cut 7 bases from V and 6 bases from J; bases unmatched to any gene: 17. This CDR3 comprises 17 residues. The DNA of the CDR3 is TGTGCCAGTACCCCCTCAGCTGATGGACAGGGGTATGATACGCAGTATTTT. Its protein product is CASTPSADGQGYDTQYF.

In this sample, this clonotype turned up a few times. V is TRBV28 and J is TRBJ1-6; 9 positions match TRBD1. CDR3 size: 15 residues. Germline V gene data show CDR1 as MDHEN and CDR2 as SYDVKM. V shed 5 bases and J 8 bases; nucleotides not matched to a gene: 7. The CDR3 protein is CASSLGTGRDSPLHF. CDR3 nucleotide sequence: TGTGCCAGCAGTCTCGGGACAGGGAGGGATTCACCCCTCCACTTT.

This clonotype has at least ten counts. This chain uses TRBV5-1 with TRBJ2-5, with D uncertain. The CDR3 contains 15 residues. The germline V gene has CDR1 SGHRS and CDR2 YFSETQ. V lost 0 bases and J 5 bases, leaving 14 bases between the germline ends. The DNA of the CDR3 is TGCGCCAGCAGCTTGGTCGACTCCGGGTGGGAGACCCAGTACTTC. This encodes CASSLVDSGWETQYF. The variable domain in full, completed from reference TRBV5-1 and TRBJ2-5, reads KAGVTQTPRYLIKTRGQQVTLSCSPISGHRSVSWYQQTPGQGLQFLFEYFSETQRNKGNFPGRFSGRQFSNSRSEMNVSTLELGDSALYLCASSLVDSGWETQYFGPGTRLLVL.